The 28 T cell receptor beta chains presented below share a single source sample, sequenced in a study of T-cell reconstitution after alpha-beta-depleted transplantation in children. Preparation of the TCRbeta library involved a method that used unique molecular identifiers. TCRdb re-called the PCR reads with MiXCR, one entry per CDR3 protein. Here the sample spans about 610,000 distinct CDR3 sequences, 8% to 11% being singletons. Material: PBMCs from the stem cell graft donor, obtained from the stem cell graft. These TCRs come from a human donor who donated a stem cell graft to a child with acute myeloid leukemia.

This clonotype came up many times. CDR3 region: CASRLGPSDYNEQFF. The CDR3 DNA reads as TGTGCCAGCAGACTTGGGCCTTCGGATTACAATGAGCAGTTCTTC. V gene TRBV7-8 combines with J gene TRBJ2-1; D not resolved. Trimming removed 6 bases from V and 4 bases from J, with 16 bases in between. CDR1 and CDR2 from the germline V gene are SGHVS and FQNEAQ. This CDR3 has 15 residues.

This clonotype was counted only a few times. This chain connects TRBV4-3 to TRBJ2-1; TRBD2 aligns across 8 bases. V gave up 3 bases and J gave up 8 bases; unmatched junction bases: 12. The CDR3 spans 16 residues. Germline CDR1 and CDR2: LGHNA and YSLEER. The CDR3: CASSHPRGGQVDEQFF. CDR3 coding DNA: TGCGCCAGCAGCCATCCCCGGGGGGGTCAGGTGGATGAGCAGTTCTTC.

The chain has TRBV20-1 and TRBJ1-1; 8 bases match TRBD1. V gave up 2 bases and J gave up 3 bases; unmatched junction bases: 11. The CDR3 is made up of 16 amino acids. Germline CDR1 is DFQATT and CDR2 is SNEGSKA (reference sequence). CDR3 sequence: CSARPLDRGDYTEAFF. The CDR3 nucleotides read TGCAGTGCTAGACCTCTAGACAGGGGTGATTACACTGAAGCTTTCTTT.

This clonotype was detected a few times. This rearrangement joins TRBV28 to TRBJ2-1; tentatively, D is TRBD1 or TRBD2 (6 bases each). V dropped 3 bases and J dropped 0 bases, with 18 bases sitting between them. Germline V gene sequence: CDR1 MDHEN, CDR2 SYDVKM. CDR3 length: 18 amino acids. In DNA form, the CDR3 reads TGTGCCAGCAGTTTGGGGGCTAGCGAGACCAGCTCCTACAATGAGCAGTTCTTC. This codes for CASSLGASETSSYNEQFF.

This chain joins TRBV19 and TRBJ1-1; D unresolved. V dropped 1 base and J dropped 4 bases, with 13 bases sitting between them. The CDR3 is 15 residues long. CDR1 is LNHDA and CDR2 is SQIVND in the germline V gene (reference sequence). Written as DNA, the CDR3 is TGTGCCAGTAGTATAGGCCCGACGCATGGCACTGAAGCTTTCTTT. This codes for CASSIGPTHGTEAFF. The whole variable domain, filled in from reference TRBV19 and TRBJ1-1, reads DGGITQSPKYLFRKEGQNVTLSCEQNLNHDAMYWYRQDPGQGLRLIYYSQIVNDFQKGDIAEGYSVSREKKESFPLTVTSAQKNPTAFYLCASSIGPTHGTEAFFGQGTRLTVV.

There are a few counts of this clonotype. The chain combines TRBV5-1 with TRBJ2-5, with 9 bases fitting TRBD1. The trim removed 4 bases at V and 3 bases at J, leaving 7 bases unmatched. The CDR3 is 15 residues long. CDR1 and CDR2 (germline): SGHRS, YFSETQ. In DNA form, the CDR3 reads TGCGCCAGCAGCCGACAGGGGGTCCCAGAAGAGACCCAGTACTTC. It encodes CASSRQGVPEETQYF.

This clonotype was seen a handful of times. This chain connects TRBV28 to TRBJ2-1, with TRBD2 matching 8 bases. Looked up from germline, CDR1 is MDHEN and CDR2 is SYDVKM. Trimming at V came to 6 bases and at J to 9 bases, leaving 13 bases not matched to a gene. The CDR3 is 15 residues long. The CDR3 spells CASSSIAGSMLEQFF. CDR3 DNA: TGTGCCAGCAGCTCCATAGCGGGGTCCATGCTTGAGCAGTTCTTC.

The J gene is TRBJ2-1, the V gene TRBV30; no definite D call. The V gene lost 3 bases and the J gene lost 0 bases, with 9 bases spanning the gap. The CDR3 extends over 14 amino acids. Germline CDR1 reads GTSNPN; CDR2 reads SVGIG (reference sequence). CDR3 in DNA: TGTGCCTGGAGCGACACTAACTCCTACAATGAGCAGTTCTTC. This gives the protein CAWSDTNSYNEQFF.

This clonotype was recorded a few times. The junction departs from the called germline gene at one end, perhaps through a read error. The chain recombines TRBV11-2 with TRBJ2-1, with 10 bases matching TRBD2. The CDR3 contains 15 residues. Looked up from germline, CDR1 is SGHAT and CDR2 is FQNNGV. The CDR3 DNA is TGTGCCAGCAGCTTATGGGCTAGCGGGGGCAATGGGCAGTTCTTC. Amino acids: CASSLWASGGNGQFF.

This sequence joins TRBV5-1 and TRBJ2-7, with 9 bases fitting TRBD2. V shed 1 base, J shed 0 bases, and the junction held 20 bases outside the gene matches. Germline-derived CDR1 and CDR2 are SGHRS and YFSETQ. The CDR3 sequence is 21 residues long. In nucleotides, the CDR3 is TGCGCCAGCAGCTTGCCCTCTCAGGCGACACGGACTAGCGAACACTCCTACGAGCAGTACTTC. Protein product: CASSLPSQATRTSEHSYEQYF.

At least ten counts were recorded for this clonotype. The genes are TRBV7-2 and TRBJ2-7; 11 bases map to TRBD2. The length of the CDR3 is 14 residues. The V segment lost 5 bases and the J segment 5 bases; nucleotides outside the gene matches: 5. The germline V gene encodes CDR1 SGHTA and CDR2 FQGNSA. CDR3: CASSRASGRNEQYF. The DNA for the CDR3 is TGTGCCAGCAGCCGCGCTAGCGGGAGGAACGAGCAGTACTTC.

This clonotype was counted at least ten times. The CDR3 here is CATSREEGGQETQYF. CDR3 in DNA: TGTGCCACCAGCAGAGAGGAAGGAGGTCAAGAGACCCAGTACTTC. The V gene is TRBV15, the J gene TRBJ2-5; D might be TRBD2 (5 bases). In germline, CDR1 is LNHNV, CDR2 YYDKDF (reference sequence). The CDR3 extends over 15 amino acids. V lost 0 bases and J 2 bases, leaving 10 bases between the germline ends.

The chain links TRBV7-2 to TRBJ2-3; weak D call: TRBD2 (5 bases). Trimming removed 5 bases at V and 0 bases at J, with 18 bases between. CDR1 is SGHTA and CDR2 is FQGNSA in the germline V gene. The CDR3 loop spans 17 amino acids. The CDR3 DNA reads TGTGCCAGCAGCCCAAACCCGGGAAGAAGTAGCACAGATACGCAGTATTTT. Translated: CASSPNPGRSSTDTQYF.

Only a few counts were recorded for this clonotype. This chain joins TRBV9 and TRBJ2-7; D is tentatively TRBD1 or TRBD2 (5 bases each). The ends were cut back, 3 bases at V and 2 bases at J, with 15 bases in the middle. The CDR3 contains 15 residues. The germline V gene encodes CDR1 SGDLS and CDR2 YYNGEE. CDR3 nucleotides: TGTGCCAGCAGCGCGGGATGGACACCTACCTACGAGCAGTACTTC. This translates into CASSAGWTPTYEQYF.

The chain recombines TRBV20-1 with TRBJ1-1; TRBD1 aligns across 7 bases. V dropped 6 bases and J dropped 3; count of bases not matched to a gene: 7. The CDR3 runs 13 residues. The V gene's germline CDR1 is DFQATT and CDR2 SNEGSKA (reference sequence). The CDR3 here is CSARQGYYTEAFF. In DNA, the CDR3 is TGCAGTGCCCGACAGGGTTATTACACTGAAGCTTTCTTT.

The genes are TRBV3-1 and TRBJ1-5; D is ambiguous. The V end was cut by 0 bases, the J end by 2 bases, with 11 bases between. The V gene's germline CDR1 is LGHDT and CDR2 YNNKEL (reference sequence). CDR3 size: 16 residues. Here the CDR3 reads CASSQDKPGGNQPQHF. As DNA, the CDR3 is TGTGCCAGCAGCCAAGATAAACCTGGGGGCAATCAGCCCCAGCATTTT.

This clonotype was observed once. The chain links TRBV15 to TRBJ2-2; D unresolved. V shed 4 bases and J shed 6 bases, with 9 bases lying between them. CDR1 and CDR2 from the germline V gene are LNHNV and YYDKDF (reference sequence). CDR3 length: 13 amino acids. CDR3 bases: TGTGCCACCAGCATCGCCGGCCCCGGGGAGCTGTTTTTT. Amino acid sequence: CATSIAGPGELFF. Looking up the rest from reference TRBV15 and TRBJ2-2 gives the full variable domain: DAMVIQNPRYQVTQFGKPVTLSCSQTLNHNVMYWYQQKSSQAPKLLFHYYDKDFNNEADTPDNFQSRRPNTSFCFLDIRSPGLGDTAMYLCATSIAGPGELFFGEGSRLTVL.

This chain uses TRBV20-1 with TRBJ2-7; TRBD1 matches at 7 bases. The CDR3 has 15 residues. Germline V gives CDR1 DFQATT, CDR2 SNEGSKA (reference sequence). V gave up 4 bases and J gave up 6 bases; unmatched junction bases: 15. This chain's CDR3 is CSAITGARGFGEQYF. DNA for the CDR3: TGCAGTGCTATTACAGGGGCGAGGGGCTTCGGCGAGCAGTACTTC.

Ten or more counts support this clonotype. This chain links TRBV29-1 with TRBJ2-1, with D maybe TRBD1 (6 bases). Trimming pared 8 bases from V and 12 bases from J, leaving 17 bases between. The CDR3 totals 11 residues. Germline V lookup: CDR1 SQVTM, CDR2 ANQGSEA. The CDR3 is CSLGTSRGQFF. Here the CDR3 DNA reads TGCAGCCTAGGGACATCGAGAGGGCAGTTCTTC.

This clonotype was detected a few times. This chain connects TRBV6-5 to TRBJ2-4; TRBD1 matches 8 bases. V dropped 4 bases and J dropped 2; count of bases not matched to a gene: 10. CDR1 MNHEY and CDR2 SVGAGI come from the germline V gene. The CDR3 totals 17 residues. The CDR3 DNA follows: TGTGCCAGCAGTTTCGATCCCGGACAGGGAACCAAAAACATTCAGTACTTC. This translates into CASSFDPGQGTKNIQYF.

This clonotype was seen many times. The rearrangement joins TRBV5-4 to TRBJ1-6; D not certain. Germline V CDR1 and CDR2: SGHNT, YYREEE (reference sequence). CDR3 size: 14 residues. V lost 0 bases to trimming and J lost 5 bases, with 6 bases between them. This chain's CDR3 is CASSLDRNNSPLHF. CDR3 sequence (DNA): TGTGCCAGCAGCTTGGACAGAAATAATTCACCCCTCCACTTT.

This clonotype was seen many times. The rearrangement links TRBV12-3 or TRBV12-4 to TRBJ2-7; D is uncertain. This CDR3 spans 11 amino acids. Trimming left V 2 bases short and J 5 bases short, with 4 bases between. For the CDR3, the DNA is TGTGCCAGCAGTTTATTAAACGAGCAGTACTTC. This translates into CASSLLNEQYF.

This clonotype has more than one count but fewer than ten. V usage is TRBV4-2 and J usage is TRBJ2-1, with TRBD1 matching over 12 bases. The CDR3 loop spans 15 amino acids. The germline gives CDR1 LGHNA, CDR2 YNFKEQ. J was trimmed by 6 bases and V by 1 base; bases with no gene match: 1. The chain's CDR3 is CASSQGDRGLNEQFF. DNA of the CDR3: TGTGCCAGCAGCCAAGGGGACAGGGGGCTCAATGAGCAGTTCTTC.

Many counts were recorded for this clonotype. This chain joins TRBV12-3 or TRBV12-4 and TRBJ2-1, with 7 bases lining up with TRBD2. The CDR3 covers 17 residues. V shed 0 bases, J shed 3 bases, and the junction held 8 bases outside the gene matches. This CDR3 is CASSLAIERDLYNEQFF. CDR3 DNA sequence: TGTGCCAGCAGTTTAGCCATTGAGCGGGACCTCTACAATGAGCAGTTCTTC.

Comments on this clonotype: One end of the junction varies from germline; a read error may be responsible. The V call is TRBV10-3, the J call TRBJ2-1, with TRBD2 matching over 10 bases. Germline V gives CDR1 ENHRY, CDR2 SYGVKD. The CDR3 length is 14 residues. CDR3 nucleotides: TGTGCCATAAAAGCGGGAGGGCCCCTCAATGACCAGTTCTTC. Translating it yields CAIKAGGPLNDQFF.

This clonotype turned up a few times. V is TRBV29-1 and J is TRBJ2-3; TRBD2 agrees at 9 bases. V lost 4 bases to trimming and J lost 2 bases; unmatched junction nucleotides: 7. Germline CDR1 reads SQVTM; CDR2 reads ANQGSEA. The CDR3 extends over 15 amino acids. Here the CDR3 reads CSVVFGTSLTDTQYF. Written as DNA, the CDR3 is TGCAGCGTTGTTTTTGGGACTAGCCTCACAGATACGCAGTATTTT.

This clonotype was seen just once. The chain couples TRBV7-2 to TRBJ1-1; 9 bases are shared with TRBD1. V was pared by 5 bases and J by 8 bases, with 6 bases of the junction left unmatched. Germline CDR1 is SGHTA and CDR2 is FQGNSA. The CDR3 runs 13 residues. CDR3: CASSLDRGFEAFF. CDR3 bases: TGTGCCAGCAGCCTCGACAGGGGGTTCGAAGCTTTCTTT.

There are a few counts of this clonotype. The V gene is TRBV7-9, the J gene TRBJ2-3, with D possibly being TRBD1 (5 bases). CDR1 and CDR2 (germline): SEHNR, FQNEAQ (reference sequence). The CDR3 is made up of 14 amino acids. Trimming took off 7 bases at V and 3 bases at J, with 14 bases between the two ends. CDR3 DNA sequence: TGTGCCAGCACCGAAAGGGGTCCGACAGATACGCAGTATTTT. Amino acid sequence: CASTERGPTDTQYF.